This T cell receptor beta chain was recorded in a study of blood T cell repertoires in COVID-19. Study-level background: The study drew acute and convalescent COVID-19 samples from the United States, Italy and Spain.

Clones were sequenced by immunoSEQ multiplex PCR, and TCRdb holds only the in-frame ones, with some missing. The sample carries 250,000 to 350,000 clones, approximately 91% recorded once. Donors of Cohort 3 who recovered were those that had two negative PCRs, clearance, or symptom resolution. The length of the CDR3 is 16 residues. V shed 2 bases and J 2 bases; nucleotides not matched to a gene: 5. Germline V gene sequence: CDR1 SGHAT, CDR2 FQNNGV. The chain uses TRBV11-2 and TRBJ2-5; 10 bases map to TRBD2. The sample taken for sequencing was PBMCs or T cells enriched from blood (not recorded which). The receptor was isolated from a young woman who had recovered from COVID-19. Written as DNA, the CDR3 is TGTGCCAGCAGCTTACAGCGGACTAGCGGACAAGAGACCCAGTACTTC. The encoded protein is CASSLQRTSGQETQYF.